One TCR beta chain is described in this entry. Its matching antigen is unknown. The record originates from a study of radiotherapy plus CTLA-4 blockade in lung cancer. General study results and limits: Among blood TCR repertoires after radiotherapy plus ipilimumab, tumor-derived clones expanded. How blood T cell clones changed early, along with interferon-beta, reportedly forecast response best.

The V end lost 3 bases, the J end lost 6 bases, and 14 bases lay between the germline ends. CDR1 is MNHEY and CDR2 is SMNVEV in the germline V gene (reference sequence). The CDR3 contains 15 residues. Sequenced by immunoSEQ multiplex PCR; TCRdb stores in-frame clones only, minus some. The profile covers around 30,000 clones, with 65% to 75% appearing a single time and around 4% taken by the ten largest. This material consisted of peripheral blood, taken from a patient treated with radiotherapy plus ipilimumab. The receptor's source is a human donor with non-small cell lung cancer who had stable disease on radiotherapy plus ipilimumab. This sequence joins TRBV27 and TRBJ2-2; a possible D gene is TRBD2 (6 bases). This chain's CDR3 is CASSFRGRRAGELFF. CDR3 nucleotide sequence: TGTGCCAGCAGTTTTAGGGGCAGGAGGGCCGGGGAGCTGTTTTTT.